This record looks at one T cell receptor (beta chain) sequence and its context. Clones were sequenced by immunoSEQ multiplex PCR, and TCRdb holds only the in-frame ones, with some missing. The table lists about 160,000 clones, 80% of them singletons. This sample was included in a study of blood T cell repertoires in COVID-19. Losses at the gene ends were 1 base for V and 5 bases for J; bases not matched to a gene: 9. The germline V gene has CDR1 SGHVS and CDR2 FNYEAQ. This CDR3 is built from 16 residues. Sequencing was done on a sample of PBMCs or T cells enriched from blood (not recorded which). This chain connects TRBV7-6 to TRBJ2-5; 8 bases map to TRBD2. This TCR was recovered from a man aged 40-49 years who had recovered from COVID-19. CDR3 region: CASSLDALRGAETQYF. In nucleotides, the CDR3 is TGTGCCAGCAGCTTAGACGCGCTGCGGGGGGCCGAGACCCAGTACTTC. Full variable domain (rest looked up from reference TRBV7-6 and TRBJ2-5): GAGVSQSPRYKVTKRGQDVALRCDPISGHVSLYWYRQALGQGPEFLTYFNYEAQQDKSGLPNDRFSAERPEGSISTLTIQRTEQRDSAMYRCASSLDALRGAETQYFGPGTRLLVL.